The rows below give T cell receptor beta chains drawn from one sample of a study of cytomegalovirus exposure and HLA in healthy donors. Sequencing was performed with immunoSEQ multiplex PCR; in TCRdb, only in-frame clones are kept and a portion is missing. The sample has 100,000 to 150,000 clones, around 85% seen once. The specimen was PBMCs. These receptor sequences come from a woman under 40 in good health and CMV-seronegative. CDR3s include the opening cysteine and the closing phenylalanine or tryptophan. The D gene is left open where the match is weak. Some rows mark clone size as missing; the rest say once, few, many or name a class of expanded clone.

>TRBD1|TRBJ1-4|TRBV7-8|.
TGTGCCAGCAGCCCTAGACGGGACAGGGGGCCACATGAAAAACTGTTTTTT
CASSPRRDRGPHEKLFF
>.|TRBJ2-7|TRBV7-9|.
TGTGCCAGCAGCTTCAGGGGTTCCTACGAGCAGTACTTC
CASSFRGSYEQYF
>.|TRBJ1-5|TRBV2|.
TGTGCCAGCCGGCGGGATAGCAATCAGCCCCAGCATTTT
CASRRDSNQPQHF
>TRBD2|TRBJ2-5|TRBV7-6|few
TGTGCCAGCAGCTTAGGGGTTCCTAGCGGCCCAGAGACCCAGTACTTC
CASSLGVPSGPETQYF
>.|TRBJ1-4|TRBV5-1|.
TGCGCCAGCAGCTTGGCCTTGTACGAGAACTCTAATGAAAAACTGTTTTTT
CASSLALYENSNEKLFF
>TRBD2|TRBJ2-4|TRBV5-1|.
TGCGCCAGCAGCTTGGCCGGGCTAGCGGGGACATGGTCCAAAAACATTCAGTACTTC
CASSLAGLAGTWSKNIQYF
>.|TRBJ1-2|TRBV6-5|many
TGTGCCAGCAGTCAGGACAGCAACTATGGCTACACCTTC
CASSQDSNYGYTF
>TRBD1|TRBJ2-5|TRBV5-4|.
TGTGCCAGCAGCTTGCCCGACAGGGGGCTTAAGACCCAGTACTTC
CASSLPDRGLKTQYF
>TRBD1|TRBJ1-6|TRBV2|.
TGTGCCAGCAGTGAGGAAGGACAGGGTAATTCACCCCTCCACTTT
CASSEEGQGNSPLHF
>.|TRBJ2-2|TRBV13|.
TGTGCCAGCAGCCCGAGGCGCGGGGGCTCCACGGGCACCGGGGAGCTGTTTTTT
CASSPRRGGSTGTGELFF
>.|TRBJ1-2|TRBV7-2|.
TGTGCCAGCAGCTTTGTAAACTATGGCTACACCTTC
CASSFVNYGYTF
>TRBD1|TRBJ1-6|TRBV6-5|.
TGTGCCAGCCGCGGGACAGACAATTCACCCCTCCACTTT
CASRGTDNSPLHF
>TRBD1|TRBJ1-4|TRBV18|.
TGTGCCAGCTCACAGGGACAGGGGCAAAAACTGTTTTTT
CASSQGQGQKLFF
>.|TRBJ1-4|TRBV13|.
TGTGCCAGCAGCTTACTAGCAACTAATGAAAAACTGTTTTTT
CASSLLATNEKLFF
>TRBD1|TRBJ1-2|TRBV4-3|.
TGCGCCAGCAGCCAAGGACAGGGTGGGGTAGGCTACACCTTC
CASSQGQGGVGYTF
>TRBD1|TRBJ2-5|TRBV5-6|once
TGTGCCAGCAGCCCGGGGGGACAGGGGACTCAAGAGACCCAGTACTTC
CASSPGGQGTQETQYF
>TRBD1|TRBJ1-6|TRBV30|.
TGTGCCTGGAGTGGAGGGGACAGCGCTTCACCCCTCCACTTT
CAWSGGDSASPLHF
>.|TRBJ1-1|TRBV30|.
TGTGCCTGGAGGACAGGAGAGAACACTGAAGCTTTCTTT
CAWRTGENTEAFF
>.|TRBJ1-1|TRBV5-4|.
TGTGCCAGCAGCCACTTGAACACTGAAGCTTTCTTT
CASSHLNTEAFF
>TRBD1|TRBJ1-6|TRBV5-6|.
TGTGCCAGCAGCTCGCCGGGACAGGGTAATTCACCCCTCCACTTT
CASSSPGQGNSPLHF
>TRBD1|TRBJ2-5|TRBV16|.
TGTGCCAGCAGCCGCTTCATCCAGGGGGCTCAAGAGACCCAGTACTTC
CASSRFIQGAQETQYF
>.|TRBJ1-6|TRBV4-2|few
TGTGCCAGCAGCCAAGGAGGGGGCTCCTATAATTCACCCCTCCACTTT
CASSQGGGSYNSPLHF
>.|TRBJ2-3|TRBV2|once
TGTGCCAGCAGTGAACAGGGGGGCCTTGCAGATACGCAGTATTTT
CASSEQGGLADTQYF
>.|TRBJ2-7|TRBV6-5|.
TGTGCCAGCAGTGAACCCTTAGGGAGCGGCGAGCAGTACTTC
CASSEPLGSGEQYF
>TRBD1|TRBJ1-6|TRBV2|.
TGTGCCAGCAGTGAAGGGACAGGGGTGTATAATTCACCCCTCCACTTT
CASSEGTGVYNSPLHF
>TRBD1|TRBJ1-3|TRBV4-2|.
TGTGCCAGCAGCCCCGGGACAGGGGGATCGGGTGGAAACACCATATATTTT
CASSPGTGGSGGNTIYF
>TRBD1|TRBJ1-1|TRBV19|.
TGTGCCAGTAGTCCCCCAGGGGGGCGGAACACTGAAGCTTTCTTT
CASSPPGGRNTEAFF
>TRBD2|TRBJ2-7|TRBV7-9|few
TGTGCCACCGGGGGGTCCGGCGAGCAGTACTTC
CATGGSGEQYF
>.|TRBJ1-2|TRBV21-1|.
TGTGCCAGCAGCTCGGACAGGGGTTATGGCTACACCTTC
CASSSDRGYGYTF
>.|TRBJ1-2|TRBV5-6|.
TGTGCCAGCAGCTTGGCGGGGGGCAGGGACTATGGCTACACCTTC
CASSLAGGRDYGYTF
>.|TRBJ1-2|TRBV9|.
TGTGCCAGCAGTCCAGACGAATGGGGCTGCACCTTC
CASSPDEWGCTF
>TRBD1|TRBJ1-1|TRBV11-1|.
TGTGCCAGCAGCGAGACGACAGGGCAGAACACTGAAGCTTTCTTT
CASSETTGQNTEAFF
>.|TRBJ1-2|TRBV28|.
TGTGCCAGCAGTTCGCTGACAGGATTGAGCTATGGCTACACCTTC
CASSSLTGLSYGYTF
>.|TRBJ1-6|TRBV6-1|.
TGTGCCAGCAGTGAAGAAAGACTGTTTAATTCACCCCTCCACTTT
CASSEERLFNSPLHF
>TRBD1|TRBJ2-2|TRBV4-3|once
TGCGCCAGCAGCCACCAGACAGGGATGAACACCGGGGAGCTGTTTTTT
CASSHQTGMNTGELFF
>.|TRBJ2-1|TRBV28|.
TGTGCCAGCAGCCAACTCCCACAGAACAATGAGCAGTTCTTC
CASSQLPQNNEQFF
>.|TRBJ2-7|TRBV2|few
TGTGCCAGCAGGGCCCGGGGGGAGCAGTACTTC
CASRARGEQYF